This is a list of T cell receptor beta chains from one sample in a study of T cells after yellow fever vaccination. MiXCR, run by TCRdb on the 5' RACE reads, gives a single entry per CDR3 protein. The sample yields 500,000 to 650,000 distinct CDR3 sequences, approximately 15% seen once. Material: PBMCs, obtained on the day of the yellow fever booster vaccination. These receptors all come from a man aged 25 to 45 who received the YFV17D yellow fever vaccine. Both conserved end residues are part of each CDR3. A D gene is named only where the DNA matches it firmly. Clone size is not always given. Where it is, it says once, few, many or a class for expanded clones.

V: TRBV11-1; size: -; J: TRBJ2-7; D: -; DNA: TGTGCCAGCAGCCCGCGGACTGAAGGCTACGAGCAGTACTTC; CDR3: CASSPRTEGYEQYF
V: TRBV9; size: few; J: TRBJ2-6; D: -; DNA: TGTGCCAGCAGCGGGGGGACCTCTGGGGCCAACGTCCTGACTTTC; CDR3: CASSGGTSGANVLTF
V: TRBV18; size: -; J: TRBJ2-5; D: -; DNA: TGTGCCAGCTCACCAATGGACCAAGAGACCCAGTACTTC; CDR3: CASSPMDQETQYF
V: TRBV7-2; size: few; J: TRBJ2-3; D: -; DNA: TGTGCCAGCAGCCGAAGAGGGATTGTTGGGTATTTT; CDR3: CASSRRGIVGYF
V: TRBV24-1; size: -; J: TRBJ2-4; D: -; DNA: TGTGCCACCAGTGACTTAGCTGGGGCCAAAAACATTCAGTACTTC; CDR3: CATSDLAGAKNIQYF
V: TRBV29-1; size: -; J: TRBJ2-1; D: -; DNA: TGCAGCGTTGTTGCCCTGAGCCACAATGAGCAGTTCTTC; CDR3: CSVVALSHNEQFF
V: TRBV18; size: -; J: TRBJ2-1; D: -; DNA: TGTGCCAGCTCACCTTCGCGATATGACGAGCAGTTCTTC; CDR3: CASSPSRYDEQFF
V: TRBV5-1; size: -; J: TRBJ2-1; D: -; DNA: TGCGCCAGCAGCGCCACTCGGGCCTTTGGGCCCCTCTACAATGAGCAGTTCTTC; CDR3: CASSATRAFGPLYNEQFF
V: TRBV30; size: few; J: TRBJ1-6; D: TRBD1; DNA: TGTGCCTGGAGTGTGCGGACAGGGGTTTCACCCCTCCACTTT; CDR3: CAWSVRTGVSPLHF
V: TRBV20-1; size: -; J: TRBJ2-7; D: TRBD1; DNA: TGCAGTGCTAGAGGGGTCGAGGGGGCGTACGAGCAGTACTTC; CDR3: CSARGVEGAYEQYF
V: TRBV12-3/TRBV12-4; size: many; J: TRBJ1-3; D: -; DNA: TGTGCCAGCAGTTACAGGGTTAACACCATATATTTT; CDR3: CASSYRVNTIYF
V: TRBV18; size: -; J: TRBJ1-2; D: TRBD1; DNA: TGTGCCAGCTCACAGACAGGGGCGCACCTCTACACCTTC; CDR3: CASSQTGAHLYTF
V: TRBV20-1; size: -; J: TRBJ2-2; D: TRBD2; DNA: TGCAGTGGCCAGCGGGAGGGTACGGGGGAGCTGTTTTTT; CDR3: CSGQREGTGELFF
V: TRBV18; size: few; J: TRBJ2-1; D: -; DNA: TGTGCCAGCTCACCTCAGGGGAGGAGCTCCTACAATGAGCAGTTCTTC; CDR3: CASSPQGRSSYNEQFF
V: TRBV5-1; size: few; J: TRBJ2-7; D: TRBD2; DNA: TGCGCCAGCAGCAAGGGACTAGCGGGAGGGCCTCAGGACGAGCAGTACTTC; CDR3: CASSKGLAGGPQDEQYF
V: TRBV11-2; size: -; J: TRBJ2-7; D: -; DNA: TGTGCCAGCAGCTTAATGGTCTACGAGCAGTACTTC; CDR3: CASSLMVYEQYF
V: TRBV5-1; size: -; J: TRBJ2-2; D: -; DNA: TGCGCCAGCAGCCCAGAGGCAGCGTTAAACACCGGGGAGCTGTTTTTT; CDR3: CASSPEAALNTGELFF
V: TRBV11-2; size: -; J: TRBJ2-5; D: -; DNA: TGTGCCAGCAGCTTAGGACTAGTTAGCCAAGAGACCCAGTACTTC; CDR3: CASSLGLVSQETQYF
V: TRBV5-6; size: -; J: TRBJ1-1; D: -; DNA: TGTGCCAGCAGCTTCGTAACCGGGCCCGCTAACTTTGAAGCTTTCTTT; CDR3: CASSFVTGPANFEAFF
V: TRBV3-1; size: -; J: TRBJ2-7; D: -; DNA: TGTGCCAGCAGCCAAGGGGACGGGTCCTACGAGCAGTACTTC; CDR3: CASSQGDGSYEQYF
V: TRBV27; size: -; J: TRBJ2-2; D: -; DNA: TGTGCCAGCAGTTTATCGGCAGGTTCGGGCACCGGGGAGCTGTTTTTT; CDR3: CASSLSAGSGTGELFF
V: TRBV18; size: -; J: TRBJ2-1; D: TRBD2; DNA: TGTGCCAGCTCACCAAAAACGGGAGGGCCAACCTACAATGAGCAGTTCTTC; CDR3: CASSPKTGGPTYNEQFF
V: TRBV29-1; size: few; J: TRBJ2-2; D: TRBD1; DNA: TGCAGCGGGGACAGCCTTACGGGGGAGCTGTTTTTT; CDR3: CSGDSLTGELFF
V: TRBV7-2; size: few; J: TRBJ2-7; D: -; DNA: TGTGCCAGCAGCTTAGCAAACTACTACGAGCAGTACTTC; CDR3: CASSLANYYEQYF
V: TRBV29-1; size: many; J: TRBJ1-5; D: -; DNA: TGCAGCGTCAGGGGAGGGGGCAATCAGCCCCAGCATTTT; CDR3: CSVRGGGNQPQHF
V: TRBV5-1; size: -; J: TRBJ2-2; D: TRBD2; DNA: TGCGCCAGCAGCTGGACTAGCGGGAGCGGCTTGGGGGAGCTGTTTTTT; CDR3: CASSWTSGSGLGELFF
V: TRBV20-1; size: -; J: TRBJ2-2; D: TRBD2; DNA: TGCAGTGCTAGGGGACTAGCGGGACCAGGGGAGCTGTTTTTT; CDR3: CSARGLAGPGELFF
V: TRBV12-3/TRBV12-4; size: few; J: TRBJ2-3; D: -; DNA: TGTGCCAGCAGTTTAAGTTCAGACTTCACAGATACGCAGTATTTT; CDR3: CASSLSSDFTDTQYF
V: TRBV6-2/TRBV6-3; size: few; J: TRBJ1-2; D: -; DNA: TGTGCCAGCAGCCCGACAGCTAACTATGGCTACACCTTC; CDR3: CASSPTANYGYTF
V: TRBV29-1; size: few; J: TRBJ2-5; D: -; DNA: TGCAGCGGGCCGGGGCGCCGAGAGACCCAGTACTTC; CDR3: CSGPGRRETQYF
V: TRBV12-3/TRBV12-4; size: few; J: TRBJ1-2; D: TRBD1; DNA: TGTGCCAGCAGTAAGGGACAGGGACTTAACTATGGCTACACCTTC; CDR3: CASSKGQGLNYGYTF
V: TRBV23-1; size: -; J: TRBJ1-6; D: -; DNA: TGCGCCAGCAGTCAGAGGAGGGGGGCTGCCTATAATTCACCCCTCCACTTT; CDR3: CASSQRRGAAYNSPLHF
V: TRBV29-1; size: -; J: TRBJ2-3; D: -; DNA: TGCAGCGTCGCCTCGCTAGCGACTAGCACAGATACGCAGTATTTT; CDR3: CSVASLATSTDTQYF
V: TRBV6-5; size: few; J: TRBJ2-1; D: -; DNA: TGTGCCAGCAGTTACTCCGGGGGGCAGGGGGGCTACAATGAGCAGTTCTTC; CDR3: CASSYSGGQGGYNEQFF
V: TRBV20-1; size: few; J: TRBJ2-1; D: -; DNA: TGCAGTGTTAGAGGGACAACCAATGAGCAGTTCTTC; CDR3: CSVRGTTNEQFF
V: TRBV7-8; size: -; J: TRBJ2-7; D: -; DNA: TGTGCCAGCAGCTACAGACTATACGAGCAGTACTTC; CDR3: CASSYRLYEQYF
V: TRBV27; size: few; J: TRBJ2-5; D: TRBD2; DNA: TGTGCCAGCGCCCCGGGACTAGCGGTCCAAGAGACCCAGTACTTC; CDR3: CASAPGLAVQETQYF
V: TRBV2; size: -; J: TRBJ2-1; D: TRBD1; DNA: TGTGCCAGCAACCTACAGGGGGTTTCCTACAATGAGCAGTTCTTC; CDR3: CASNLQGVSYNEQFF
V: TRBV4-1; size: few; J: TRBJ2-1; D: -; DNA: TGCGCCAGCAGTCCAGGTTACGCGGGACCCTACAATGAGCAGTTCTTC; CDR3: CASSPGYAGPYNEQFF
V: TRBV7-2; size: few; J: TRBJ2-1; D: TRBD2; DNA: TGTGCCAGCAGCTCTGCTCTAGCGGGACTAGGGTTCTTC; CDR3: CASSSALAGLGFF
V: TRBV12-3/TRBV12-4; size: -; J: TRBJ1-1; D: -; DNA: TGTGCCAGCAGTTTAGTGGCCCAGCGGGCTTTCTTT; CDR3: CASSLVAQRAFF
V: TRBV5-1; size: few; J: TRBJ2-5; D: -; DNA: TGCGCCAGCAGCAGAGGACGGTCCCAAGAGACCCAGTACTTC; CDR3: CASSRGRSQETQYF